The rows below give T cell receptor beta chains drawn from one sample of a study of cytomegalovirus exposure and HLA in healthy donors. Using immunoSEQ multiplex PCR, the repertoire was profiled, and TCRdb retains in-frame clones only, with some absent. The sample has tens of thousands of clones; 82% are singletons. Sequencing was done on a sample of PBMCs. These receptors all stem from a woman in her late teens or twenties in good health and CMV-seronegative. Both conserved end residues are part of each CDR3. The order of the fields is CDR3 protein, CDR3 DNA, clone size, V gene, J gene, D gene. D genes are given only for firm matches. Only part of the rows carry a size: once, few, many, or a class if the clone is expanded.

CDR3aa: CASRLDRGEEAFF; CDR3nt: TGTGCCAGCAGGCTGGACAGGGGCGAGGAAGCTTTCTTT; abundance: few; v_gene: TRBV6-6; j_gene: TRBJ1-1; d_gene: TRBD1
CDR3aa: CASSLAGRLGTDTQYF; CDR3nt: TGCGCCAGCAGCCTAGCGGGGAGACTTGGCACAGATACGCAGTATTTT; abundance: NA; v_gene: TRBV5-1; j_gene: TRBJ2-3; d_gene: TRBD2
CDR3aa: CASSLRGGGGNGYTF; CDR3nt: TGTGCCAGCAGCTTAAGGGGAGGTGGGGGAAATGGCTACACCTTC; abundance: few; v_gene: TRBV7-4; j_gene: TRBJ1-2; d_gene: NA
CDR3aa: CASSPGQANYGYTF; CDR3nt: TGTGCCAGCTCACCAGGGCAGGCCAACTATGGCTACACCTTC; abundance: NA; v_gene: TRBV18; j_gene: TRBJ1-2; d_gene: NA
CDR3aa: CASSLAAGWGVYGYTF; CDR3nt: TGTGCCAGCAGCTTGGCAGCGGGGTGGGGAGTCTATGGCTACACCTTC; abundance: NA; v_gene: TRBV4-2; j_gene: TRBJ1-2; d_gene: NA
CDR3aa: CASSSYGGGDSQYF; CDR3nt: TGTGCCAGCAGTTCTTACGGGGGGGGAGACAGTCAGTACTTC; abundance: NA; v_gene: TRBV2; j_gene: TRBJ2-4; d_gene: TRBD2
CDR3aa: CASSRSGGATDTQYF; CDR3nt: TGTGCCAGCAGTAGGTCGGGAGGGGCCACAGATACGCAGTATTTT; abundance: NA; v_gene: TRBV6-4; j_gene: TRBJ2-3; d_gene: TRBD2
CDR3aa: CASSESILSTDTQYF; CDR3nt: TGTGCCAGCAGTGAGTCCATACTCAGCACAGATACGCAGTATTTT; abundance: once; v_gene: TRBV6-1; j_gene: TRBJ2-3; d_gene: NA
CDR3aa: CAISDNSGTARTGELFF; CDR3nt: TGTGCCATCAGCGACAATAGCGGGACAGCTCGTACCGGGGAGCTGTTTTTT; abundance: NA; v_gene: TRBV10-3; j_gene: TRBJ2-2; d_gene: NA
CDR3aa: CASSNRDSFNEKLFF; CDR3nt: TGTGCCAGCAGTAACCGGGACAGCTTTAATGAAAAACTGTTTTTT; abundance: NA; v_gene: TRBV6-1; j_gene: TRBJ1-4; d_gene: TRBD1
CDR3aa: CATSRDLGSTYEQYF; CDR3nt: TGTGCCACCAGCAGAGATCTGGGCAGCACCTACGAGCAGTACTTC; abundance: NA; v_gene: TRBV15; j_gene: TRBJ2-7; d_gene: NA
CDR3aa: CSSETGTRSSNEQFF; CDR3nt: TGCAGCTCCGAAACCGGGACTAGGTCTTCCAATGAGCAGTTCTTC; abundance: NA; v_gene: TRBV29-1; j_gene: TRBJ2-1; d_gene: TRBD2
CDR3aa: CASTDSLYTGELFF; CDR3nt: TGTGCCAGCACCGACAGTCTTTACACCGGGGAGCTGTTTTTT; abundance: NA; v_gene: TRBV27; j_gene: TRBJ2-2; d_gene: NA
CDR3aa: CSVRQVLNTEAFF; CDR3nt: TGCAGCGTTCGACAGGTCCTGAACACTGAAGCTTTCTTT; abundance: NA; v_gene: TRBV29-1; j_gene: TRBJ1-1; d_gene: NA
CDR3aa: CASSLGPGGSYEQYF; CDR3nt: TGCGCCAGCAGCTTGGGGCCAGGGGGCTCCTACGAGCAGTACTTC; abundance: few; v_gene: TRBV5-1; j_gene: TRBJ2-7; d_gene: TRBD1
CDR3aa: CASRGPNEKLFF; CDR3nt: TGTGCCAGCAGGGGGCCTAATGAAAAACTGTTTTTT; abundance: NA; v_gene: TRBV2; j_gene: TRBJ1-4; d_gene: NA
CDR3aa: CASSETATYEQYF; CDR3nt: TGCGCCAGCAGCGAGACAGCAACCTACGAGCAGTACTTC; abundance: NA; v_gene: TRBV5-1; j_gene: TRBJ2-7; d_gene: NA
CDR3aa: CASRGTGEVTFF; CDR3nt: TGTGCCAGCAGAGGGACAGGGGAGGTAACTTTCTTT; abundance: few; v_gene: TRBV6-1; j_gene: TRBJ1-1; d_gene: TRBD1
CDR3aa: CASSETREERETQYF; CDR3nt: TGTGCCAGCAGTGAGACTCGGGAGGAGAGAGAGACCCAGTACTTC; abundance: NA; v_gene: TRBV25-1; j_gene: TRBJ2-5; d_gene: TRBD2
CDR3aa: CASSWATVIEMFF; CDR3nt: TGTGCCAGCAGCTGGGCCACAGTGATTGAGATGTTTTTT; abundance: NA; v_gene: TRBV28; j_gene: TRBJ1-4; d_gene: NA
CDR3aa: CAISESRPGTQYF; CDR3nt: TGTGCCATCAGTGAGTCCCGTCCCGGGACCCAGTACTTC; abundance: NA; v_gene: TRBV10-3; j_gene: TRBJ2-5; d_gene: NA
CDR3aa: CASSSSGVNYGYTF; CDR3nt: TGTGCCAGCAGCTCCTCCGGGGTTAACTATGGCTACACCTTC; abundance: NA; v_gene: TRBV7-9; j_gene: TRBJ1-2; d_gene: NA
CDR3aa: CASSSSGTSYEQYF; CDR3nt: TGTGCCAGCAGTTCCTCCGGGACTAGCTACGAGCAGTACTTC; abundance: once; v_gene: TRBV27; j_gene: TRBJ2-7; d_gene: TRBD2
CDR3aa: CASSRGTGIRGYEQYF; CDR3nt: TGTGCCAGCAGCCGCGGAACAGGGATAAGGGGCTACGAGCAGTACTTC; abundance: few; v_gene: TRBV28; j_gene: TRBJ2-7; d_gene: NA
CDR3aa: CASSLSLAGQRETQYF; CDR3nt: TGTGCCAGCAGCTTAAGCCTAGCGGGCCAAAGGGAGACCCAGTACTTC; abundance: NA; v_gene: TRBV7-9; j_gene: TRBJ2-5; d_gene: TRBD2
CDR3aa: CASSGTADTQYF; CDR3nt: TGTGCCAGCAGCGGGACTGCTGATACGCAGTATTTT; abundance: few; v_gene: TRBV9; j_gene: TRBJ2-3; d_gene: NA
CDR3aa: CASSPSGGTAGASEQFF; CDR3nt: TGCGCCAGCAGCCCTTCCGGGGGCACAGCGGGAGCCAGTGAGCAGTTCTTC; abundance: NA; v_gene: TRBV5-1; j_gene: TRBJ2-1; d_gene: TRBD2
CDR3aa: CASSPGTPNQPQHF; CDR3nt: TGTGCCAGCAGCCCTGGGACACCTAATCAGCCCCAGCATTTT; abundance: NA; v_gene: TRBV9; j_gene: TRBJ1-5; d_gene: NA
CDR3aa: CASSSGQGGEKLFF; CDR3nt: TGTGCCAGCAGTTCAGGACAGGGTGGGGAAAAACTGTTTTTT; abundance: NA; v_gene: TRBV27; j_gene: TRBJ1-4; d_gene: TRBD1
CDR3aa: CAWSVHLRRVAGGPSTDTQYF; CDR3nt: TGTGCCTGGAGTGTACATTTGAGGAGGGTAGCGGGAGGCCCCTCAACAGATACGCAGTATTTT; abundance: NA; v_gene: TRBV30; j_gene: TRBJ2-3; d_gene: TRBD2
CDR3aa: CASTTRDSIEQYF; CDR3nt: TGTGCCAGCACCACTCGGGACTCCATCGAGCAGTACTTC; abundance: NA; v_gene: TRBV14; j_gene: TRBJ2-7; d_gene: NA
CDR3aa: CASSQAGIPFYEQYF; CDR3nt: TGTGCCAGCAGCCAAGCCGGGATTCCTTTTTACGAGCAGTACTTC; abundance: NA; v_gene: TRBV14; j_gene: TRBJ2-7; d_gene: NA
CDR3aa: CASKAGSSGANVLTF; CDR3nt: TGTGCCAGCAAAGCGGGGAGCTCTGGGGCCAACGTCCTGACTTTC; abundance: NA; v_gene: TRBV7-3; j_gene: TRBJ2-6; d_gene: TRBD2
CDR3aa: CATWDSYYEQYF; CDR3nt: TGTGCCACATGGGACTCCTACTACGAGCAGTACTTC; abundance: NA; v_gene: TRBV27; j_gene: TRBJ2-7; d_gene: NA
CDR3aa: CASSPRKRETQYF; CDR3nt: TGTGCCAGCAGTCCGAGGAAGCGAGAGACCCAGTACTTC; abundance: NA; v_gene: TRBV28; j_gene: TRBJ2-5; d_gene: NA
CDR3aa: CASSLRTGWATNEKLFF; CDR3nt: TGTGCCAGCAGTTTGAGGACAGGATGGGCAACTAATGAAAAACTGTTTTTT; abundance: few; v_gene: TRBV27; j_gene: TRBJ1-4; d_gene: TRBD1
CDR3aa: CASSLGRANTEAFF; CDR3nt: TGTGCCAGCAGCCTAGGGAGGGCGAACACTGAAGCTTTCTTT; abundance: NA; v_gene: TRBV11-3; j_gene: TRBJ1-1; d_gene: NA
CDR3aa: CASSERGLAGMFTDTQYF; CDR3nt: TGTGCCAGCAGTGAAAGGGGGCTAGCGGGAATGTTCACAGATACGCAGTATTTT; abundance: NA; v_gene: TRBV2; j_gene: TRBJ2-3; d_gene: TRBD2
CDR3aa: CASSPHRGGRADEQFF; CDR3nt: TGCGCCAGCAGCCCCCACCGGGGCGGGAGGGCAGACGAGCAGTTCTTC; abundance: NA; v_gene: TRBV5-1; j_gene: TRBJ2-1; d_gene: TRBD2
CDR3aa: CASSLVYNEQFF; CDR3nt: TGTGCCAGCAGTTTAGTATACAATGAGCAGTTCTTC; abundance: NA; v_gene: TRBV28; j_gene: TRBJ2-1; d_gene: NA
CDR3aa: CASSDTQETDTQYF; CDR3nt: TGTGCCAGCAGTGACACTCAGGAAACTGATACGCAGTATTTT; abundance: NA; v_gene: TRBV6-4; j_gene: TRBJ2-3; d_gene: NA
CDR3aa: CASRPGQGARSEQFF; CDR3nt: TGCGCCAGCAGGCCGGGACAGGGGGCGAGGAGTGAGCAGTTCTTC; abundance: NA; v_gene: TRBV5-1; j_gene: TRBJ2-1; d_gene: TRBD1
CDR3aa: CAIKASGAYNEQFF; CDR3nt: TGTGCCATCAAGGCTAGCGGGGCTTACAATGAGCAGTTCTTC; abundance: NA; v_gene: TRBV10-3; j_gene: TRBJ2-1; d_gene: TRBD2
CDR3aa: CASSSTGHPHYGYTF; CDR3nt: TGTGCCAGCAGTTCCACAGGGCATCCGCACTATGGCTACACCTTC; abundance: few; v_gene: TRBV6-6; j_gene: TRBJ1-2; d_gene: NA
CDR3aa: CASSSDTSTDTQYF; CDR3nt: TGTGCCAGCAGTTCGGACACTAGCACAGATACGCAGTATTTT; abundance: few; v_gene: TRBV6-5; j_gene: TRBJ2-3; d_gene: NA
CDR3aa: CASSETGGMSSYNEQFF; CDR3nt: TGTGCCAGCAGTGAAACAGGCGGGATGAGCTCCTACAATGAGCAGTTCTTC; abundance: NA; v_gene: TRBV2; j_gene: TRBJ2-1; d_gene: NA
CDR3aa: CASRPLAVSYNEQFF; CDR3nt: TGTGCCAGCAGGCCTCTAGCGGTCTCCTACAATGAGCAGTTCTTC; abundance: NA; v_gene: TRBV5-6; j_gene: TRBJ2-1; d_gene: TRBD2
CDR3aa: CASSSGHNQPQHF; CDR3nt: TGTGCCAGCAGCTCCGGACACAATCAGCCCCAGCATTTT; abundance: NA; v_gene: TRBV7-9; j_gene: TRBJ1-5; d_gene: NA
CDR3aa: CASSGPEREVLNSSYNEQFF; CDR3nt: TGCGCCAGCAGCGGACCGGAGCGGGAGGTCTTAAACAGCTCCTACAATGAGCAGTTCTTC; abundance: NA; v_gene: TRBV10-1; j_gene: TRBJ2-1; d_gene: TRBD2
CDR3aa: CASSQQKNQPQHF; CDR3nt: TGCGCCAGCAGCCAACAAAAAAATCAGCCCCAGCATTTT; abundance: NA; v_gene: TRBV4-1; j_gene: TRBJ1-5; d_gene: NA
CDR3aa: CASIGGSSYEQYF; CDR3nt: TGTGCCAGCATTGGGGGGAGCTCCTACGAGCAGTACTTC; abundance: NA; v_gene: TRBV27; j_gene: TRBJ2-7; d_gene: NA
CDR3aa: CASSQRFRDGYTF; CDR3nt: TGTGCCAGCAGCCAGCGTTTCCGTGATGGCTACACCTTC; abundance: once; v_gene: TRBV6-5; j_gene: TRBJ1-2; d_gene: NA
CDR3aa: CASSPPGGSRETQYF; CDR3nt: TGTGCCAGCAGCCCCCCGGGCGGGAGTAGGGAGACCCAGTACTTC; abundance: NA; v_gene: TRBV28; j_gene: TRBJ2-5; d_gene: TRBD2
CDR3aa: CASGGLGFLVADTQYF; CDR3nt: TGCGCCAGCGGCGGACTAGGGTTTCTGGTCGCAGATACGCAGTATTTT; abundance: NA; v_gene: TRBV4-1; j_gene: TRBJ2-3; d_gene: TRBD2